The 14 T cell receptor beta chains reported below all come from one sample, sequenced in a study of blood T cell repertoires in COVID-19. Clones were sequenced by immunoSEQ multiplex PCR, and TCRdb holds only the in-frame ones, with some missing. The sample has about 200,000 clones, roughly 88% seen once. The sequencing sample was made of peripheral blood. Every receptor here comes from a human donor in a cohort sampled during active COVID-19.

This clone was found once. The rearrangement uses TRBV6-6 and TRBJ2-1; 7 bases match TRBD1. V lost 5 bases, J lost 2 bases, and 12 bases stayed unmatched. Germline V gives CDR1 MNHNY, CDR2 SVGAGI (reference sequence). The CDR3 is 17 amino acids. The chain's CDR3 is CASSLPRDSNAYNEQFF. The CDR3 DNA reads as TGTGCCAGCAGTCTCCCACGGGACAGCAATGCCTACAATGAGCAGTTCTTC.

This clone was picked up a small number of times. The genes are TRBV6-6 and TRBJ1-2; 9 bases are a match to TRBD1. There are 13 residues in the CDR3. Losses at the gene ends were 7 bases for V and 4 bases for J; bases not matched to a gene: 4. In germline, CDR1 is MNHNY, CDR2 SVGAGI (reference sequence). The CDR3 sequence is CASNRDRAYGYTF. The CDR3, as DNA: TGTGCCAGCAACAGGGACAGGGCCTATGGCTACACCTTC.

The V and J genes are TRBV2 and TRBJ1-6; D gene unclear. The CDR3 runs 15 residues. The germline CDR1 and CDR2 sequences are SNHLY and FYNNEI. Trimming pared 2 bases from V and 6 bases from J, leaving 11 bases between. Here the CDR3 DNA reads TGTGCCAGCAGTGAATTTCTGGGCTCTAATTCACCCCTCCACTTT. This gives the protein CASSEFLGSNSPLHF. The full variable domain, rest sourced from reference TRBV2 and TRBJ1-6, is EPEVTQTPSHQVTQMGQEVILRCVPISNHLYFYWYRQILGQKVEFLVSFYNNEISEKSEIFDDQFSVERPDGSNFTLKIRSTKLEDSAMYFCASSEFLGSNSPLHFGNGTRLTVT.

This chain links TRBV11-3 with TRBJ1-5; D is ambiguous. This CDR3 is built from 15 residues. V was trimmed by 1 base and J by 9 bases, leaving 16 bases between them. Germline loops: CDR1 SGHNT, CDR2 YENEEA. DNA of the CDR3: TGTGCCAGCAGCTTAGTTTTGCAGGTCCCTTGGCCCCAGCATTTT. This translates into CASSLVLQVPWPQHF.

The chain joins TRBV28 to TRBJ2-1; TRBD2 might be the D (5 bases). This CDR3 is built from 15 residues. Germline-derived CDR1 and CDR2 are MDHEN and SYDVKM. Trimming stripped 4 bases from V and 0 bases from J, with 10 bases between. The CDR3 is CASSSGLNSYNEQFF. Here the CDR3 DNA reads TGTGCCAGCAGTTCAGGACTTAACTCCTACAATGAGCAGTTCTTC. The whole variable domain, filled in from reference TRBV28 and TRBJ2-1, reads DVKVTQSSRYLVKRTGEKVFLECVQDMDHENMFWYRQDPGLGLRLIYFSYDVKMKEKGDIPEGYSVSREKKERFSLILESASTNQTSMYLCASSSGLNSYNEQFFGPGTRLTVL.

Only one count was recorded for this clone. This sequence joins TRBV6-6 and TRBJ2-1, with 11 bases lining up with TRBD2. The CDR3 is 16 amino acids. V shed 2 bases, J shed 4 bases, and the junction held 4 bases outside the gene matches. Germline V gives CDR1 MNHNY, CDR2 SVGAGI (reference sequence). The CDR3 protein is CASSYLAGGSYNEQFF. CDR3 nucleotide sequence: TGTGCCAGCAGTTACCTAGCGGGAGGAAGTTACAATGAGCAGTTCTTC.

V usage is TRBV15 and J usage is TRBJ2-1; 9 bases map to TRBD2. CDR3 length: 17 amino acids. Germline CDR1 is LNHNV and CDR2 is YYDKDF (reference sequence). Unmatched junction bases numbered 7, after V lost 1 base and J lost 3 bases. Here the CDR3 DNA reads TGTGCCACCAGCAGAGCGAGTAGCGGGAGTCTCTACAATGAGCAGTTCTTC. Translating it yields CATSRASSGSLYNEQFF.

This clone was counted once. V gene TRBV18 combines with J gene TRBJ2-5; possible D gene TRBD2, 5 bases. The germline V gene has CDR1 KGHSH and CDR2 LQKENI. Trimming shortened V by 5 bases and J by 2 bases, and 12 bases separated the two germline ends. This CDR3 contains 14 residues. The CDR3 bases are TGTGCCAGCTCAACCGCACGAGGGCAAGAGACCCAGTACTTC. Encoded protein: CASSTARGQETQYF.

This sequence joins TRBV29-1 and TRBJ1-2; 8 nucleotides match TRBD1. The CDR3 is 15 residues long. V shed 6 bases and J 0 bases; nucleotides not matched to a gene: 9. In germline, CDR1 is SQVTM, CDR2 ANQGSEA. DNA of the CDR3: TGCAGCGTAAACGGACAGGGCCGAGCTAACTATGGCTACACCTTC. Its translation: CSVNGQGRANYGYTF. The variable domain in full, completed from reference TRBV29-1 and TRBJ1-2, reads SAVISQKPSRDICQRGTSLTIQCQVDSQVTMMFWYRQQPGQSLTLIATANQGSEATYESGFVIDKFPISRPNLTFSTLTVSNMSPEDSSIYLCSVNGQGRANYGYTFGSGTRLTVV.

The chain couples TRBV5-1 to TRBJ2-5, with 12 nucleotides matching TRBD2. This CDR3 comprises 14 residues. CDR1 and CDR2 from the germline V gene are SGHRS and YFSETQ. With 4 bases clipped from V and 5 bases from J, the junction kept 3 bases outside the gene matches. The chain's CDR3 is CASSRLAGEETQYF. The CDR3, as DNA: TGCGCCAGCAGCCGACTAGCGGGAGAGGAGACCCAGTACTTC. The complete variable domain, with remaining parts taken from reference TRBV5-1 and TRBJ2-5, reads KAGVTQTPRYLIKTRGQQVTLSCSPISGHRSVSWYQQTPGQGLQFLFEYFSETQRNKGNFPGRFSGRQFSNSRSEMNVSTLELGDSALYLCASSRLAGEETQYFGPGTRLLVL.

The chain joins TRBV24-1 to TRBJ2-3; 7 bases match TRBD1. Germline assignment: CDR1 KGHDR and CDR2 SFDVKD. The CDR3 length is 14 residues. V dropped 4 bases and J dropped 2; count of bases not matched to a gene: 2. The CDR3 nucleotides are TGTGCCACCAGTGAAACAGGGGTCACAGATACGCAGTATTTT. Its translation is CATSETGVTDTQYF.

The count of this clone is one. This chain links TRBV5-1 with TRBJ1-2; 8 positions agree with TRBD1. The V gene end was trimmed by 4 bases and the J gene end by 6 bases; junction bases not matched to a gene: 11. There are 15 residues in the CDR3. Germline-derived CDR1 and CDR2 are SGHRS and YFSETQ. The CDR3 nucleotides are TGCGCCAGCAGCACCCCGGGACAGGTTATTAATGGCTACACCTTC. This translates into CASSTPGQVINGYTF. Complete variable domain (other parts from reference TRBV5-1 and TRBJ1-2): KAGVTQTPRYLIKTRGQQVTLSCSPISGHRSVSWYQQTPGQGLQFLFEYFSETQRNKGNFPGRFSGRQFSNSRSEMNVSTLELGDSALYLCASSTPGQVINGYTFGSGTRLTVV.

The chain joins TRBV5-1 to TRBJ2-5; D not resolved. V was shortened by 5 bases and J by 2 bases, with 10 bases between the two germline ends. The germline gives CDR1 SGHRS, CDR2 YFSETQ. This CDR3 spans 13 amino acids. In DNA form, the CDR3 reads TGCGCCAGCAGAAAGACAAGTCAAGAGACCCAGTACTTC. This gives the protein CASRKTSQETQYF.

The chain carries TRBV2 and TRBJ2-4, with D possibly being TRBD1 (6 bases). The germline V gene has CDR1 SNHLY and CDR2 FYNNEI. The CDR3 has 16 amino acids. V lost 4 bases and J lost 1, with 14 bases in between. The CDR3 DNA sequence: TGTGCCAGCAGTGGGCGACCCACAGGGGCCAAAAACATTCAGTACTTC. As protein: CASSGRPTGAKNIQYF. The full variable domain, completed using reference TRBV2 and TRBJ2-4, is EPEVTQTPSHQVTQMGQEVILRCVPISNHLYFYWYRQILGQKVEFLVSFYNNEISEKSEIFDDQFSVERPDGSNFTLKIRSTKLEDSAMYFCASSGRPTGAKNIQYFGAGTRLSVL.